This T cell receptor beta chain was retrieved from a study of a mutant IDH1 vaccine in newly diagnosed glioma. Overall study context: Patients began vaccination 4-6 weeks after radiotherapy alone, or with temozolomide cycles. Treated patients comprised about 60% males and approximately 38% females, mean age about 40 years.

Produced via immunoSEQ multiplex PCR; TCRdb's table is partial and in-frame only. The table has about 58,000 clones, about 86% seen once. Time point noted: week 5, during vaccination. In the vaccine, a single dose held 300 ug of the mutant IDH1 20-mer peptide, along with topical imiquimod. Findings and caveats of the study: No link was apparently found between pseudoprogression and changes in top peripheral T cell clonotypes.

In this sample, this clone turned up a few times. The antigen is not known. From germline, CDR1 is SGDLS and CDR2 YYNGEE. The V gene end was trimmed by 4 bases and the J gene end by 10 bases; junction bases not matched to a gene: 9. The CDR3 runs to 15 residues. V and J are TRBV9 and TRBJ1-6; 9 bases are shared with TRBD1. Sequences were derived from PBMCs, sampled from a glioma patient whose treatment included an IDH1 peptide vaccine. The clonotype was recovered from a woman in her forties or fifties with glioma. Here the CDR3 reads CASSTGQGRESPLHF. CDR3 DNA sequence: TGTGCCAGCAGCACGGGACAGGGTAGAGAATCACCCCTCCACTTT.